These 2 T cell receptor beta chains share one sample of origin, sequenced in a study of monozygotic twins with inflammatory bowel disease. TCRdb reworked the 5' RACE reads into one entry per CDR3 protein, no DNA. This listing includes 300,000 to 350,000 distinct CDR3 sequences. The sequencing input was blood. These receptors were collected from a human donor with ulcerative colitis or Crohn's disease, or a healthy co-twin of an affected twin (not recorded which).

V gene TRBV5-1 combines with J gene TRBJ2-7; TCRdb's D call, TRBD1, is unchecked because there is no DNA. CDR3 length: 14 amino acids. The germline gives CDR1 SGHRS, CDR2 YFSETQ. The CDR3 region is CASSTGQAADEQYF.

The chain is built from TRBV6-1 and TRBJ2-1; TCRdb gives TRBD2 as the D gene, but with no DNA this cannot be confirmed. The germline V gene encodes CDR1 MNHNS and CDR2 SASEGT. The CDR3 spans 16 residues. Here the CDR3 reads CASSEPEKGPYNEQFF.